This is a list of T cell receptor beta chains from one sample in a study of blood T cell repertoires in COVID-19. Sequencing used immunoSEQ multiplex PCR; TCRdb keeps in-frame clones, though not all of them. This sample carries about 150,000 clones, approximately 90% of them seen once, and the ten largest clones take more than 2%. The sequencing sample was made of peripheral blood. These receptors all come from a man aged 45-65 years who had recovered from COVID-19. Both conserved end residues are part of each CDR3. A D gene is named only where the DNA matches it firmly. For some rows the clone size is stated as once, few or many, or as a class when expanded; others skip it.

d_gene: .
j_gene: TRBJ2-2
abundance: few
v_gene: TRBV19
CDR3aa: CASSISLSSGELFF
CDR3nt: TGTGCCAGTAGTATTTCTCTTTCGAGCGGGGAGCTGTTTTTT

d_gene: TRBD2
j_gene: TRBJ2-7
abundance: .
v_gene: TRBV15
CDR3aa: CATSFGRSGGTYEQYF
CDR3nt: TGTGCCACCAGCTTTGGGAGGAGCGGGGGCACCTACGAGCAGTACTTC

d_gene: TRBD1
j_gene: TRBJ2-5
abundance: .
v_gene: TRBV7-6
CDR3aa: CASSLQGALGETQYF
CDR3nt: TGTGCCAGCAGCTTACAGGGGGCGCTCGGGGAGACCCAGTACTTC

d_gene: TRBD1
j_gene: TRBJ1-3
abundance: .
v_gene: TRBV11-2
CDR3aa: CASTDRPSSGNTIYF
CDR3nt: TGTGCCAGCACGGACAGGCCGAGCTCTGGAAACACCATATATTTT

d_gene: TRBD2
j_gene: TRBJ2-7
abundance: .
v_gene: TRBV7-8
CDR3aa: CASTPSGGQTYEQYF
CDR3nt: TGTGCCAGCACCCCATCGGGGGGGCAAACCTACGAGCAGTACTTC

d_gene: TRBD2
j_gene: TRBJ2-3
abundance: .
v_gene: TRBV7-6
CDR3aa: CASSLGSSGTTDTQYF
CDR3nt: TGTGCCAGCAGCTTAGGGTCGAGCGGGACCACAGATACGCAGTATTTT

d_gene: .
j_gene: TRBJ2-7
abundance: .
v_gene: TRBV6-2/TRBV6-3
CDR3aa: CASSQQRPPREQYF
CDR3nt: TGTGCCAGCAGTCAGCAGCGACCCCCGAGGGAGCAGTACTTC

d_gene: TRBD1
j_gene: TRBJ1-3
abundance: .
v_gene: TRBV5-1
CDR3aa: CASSLAGLGGAGNTIYF
CDR3nt: TGCGCCAGCAGCTTGGCCGGGTTAGGGGGCGCCGGAAACACCATATATTTT

d_gene: TRBD1
j_gene: TRBJ1-5
abundance: .
v_gene: TRBV6-6
CDR3aa: CASTEQGDANQPQHF
CDR3nt: TGTGCCAGCACCGAACAGGGGGATGCGAATCAGCCCCAGCATTTT

d_gene: .
j_gene: TRBJ2-7
abundance: .
v_gene: TRBV3-1/TRBV3-2
CDR3aa: CASSQLGLSEQYF
CDR3nt: TGTGCCAGCAGCCAACTCGGACTATCCGAGCAGTACTTC

d_gene: .
j_gene: TRBJ2-3
abundance: .
v_gene: TRBV9
CDR3aa: CASSQGGIVSDTQYF
CDR3nt: TGTGCCAGCAGCCAGGGTGGGATTGTTTCAGATACGCAGTATTTT

d_gene: .
j_gene: TRBJ1-2
abundance: .
v_gene: TRBV28
CDR3aa: CASTDRNYGYTF
CDR3nt: TGTGCCAGCACCGACAGGAACTATGGCTACACCTTC

d_gene: .
j_gene: TRBJ1-2
abundance: .
v_gene: TRBV28
CDR3aa: CASSLSQGTPYGYTF
CDR3nt: TGTGCCAGCAGTTTATCTCAGGGCACCCCCTATGGCTACACCTTC

d_gene: TRBD1
j_gene: TRBJ1-4
abundance: .
v_gene: TRBV5-4
CDR3aa: CASSPRTGLPNEKLFF
CDR3nt: TGTGCCAGCAGCCCCCGGACAGGGCTGCCTAATGAAAAACTGTTTTTT

d_gene: TRBD1
j_gene: TRBJ1-5
abundance: .
v_gene: TRBV7-3
CDR3aa: CASSPTGGGQPQHF
CDR3nt: TGTGCCAGCAGCCCCACAGGGGGAGGTCAGCCCCAGCATTTT

d_gene: .
j_gene: TRBJ1-1
abundance: few
v_gene: TRBV5-4
CDR3aa: CASSWRGQAFF
CDR3nt: TGTGCCAGCAGCTGGCGGGGACAAGCTTTCTTT

d_gene: .
j_gene: TRBJ1-1
abundance: .
v_gene: TRBV6-5
CDR3aa: CASSSQVNTEAFF
CDR3nt: TGTGCCAGCAGTTCGCAGGTGAACACTGAAGCTTTCTTT

d_gene: .
j_gene: TRBJ2-7
abundance: .
v_gene: TRBV9
CDR3aa: CASSVAGLSYEQYF
CDR3nt: TGTGCCAGCAGCGTAGCGGGACTCTCCTACGAGCAGTACTTC